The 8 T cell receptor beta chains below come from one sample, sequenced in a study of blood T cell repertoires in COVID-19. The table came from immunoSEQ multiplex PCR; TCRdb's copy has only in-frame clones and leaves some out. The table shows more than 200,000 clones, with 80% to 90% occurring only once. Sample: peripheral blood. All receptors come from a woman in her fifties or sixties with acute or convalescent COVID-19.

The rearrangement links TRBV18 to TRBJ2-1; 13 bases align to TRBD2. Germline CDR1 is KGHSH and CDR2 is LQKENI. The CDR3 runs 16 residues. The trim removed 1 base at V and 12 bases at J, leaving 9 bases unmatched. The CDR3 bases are TGTGCCAGCTCACCACTGGCCGGACTAGCGGGAGTAGGGCAGTTCTTC. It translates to CASSPLAGLAGVGQFF.

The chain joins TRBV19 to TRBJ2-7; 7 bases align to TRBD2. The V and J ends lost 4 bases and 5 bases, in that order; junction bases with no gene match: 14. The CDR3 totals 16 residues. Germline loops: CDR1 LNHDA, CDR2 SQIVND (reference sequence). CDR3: CASSNLAGGSPHEQYF. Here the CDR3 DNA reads TGTGCCAGTAGTAACTTAGCGGGCGGGAGTCCCCACGAGCAGTACTTC.

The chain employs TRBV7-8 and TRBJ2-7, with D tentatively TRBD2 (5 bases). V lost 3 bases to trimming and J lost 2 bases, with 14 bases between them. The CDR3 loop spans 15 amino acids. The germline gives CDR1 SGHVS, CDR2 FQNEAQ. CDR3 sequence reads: CASSFHWERAYEQYF. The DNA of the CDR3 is TGTGCCAGCAGCTTCCACTGGGAGAGGGCCTACGAGCAGTACTTC.

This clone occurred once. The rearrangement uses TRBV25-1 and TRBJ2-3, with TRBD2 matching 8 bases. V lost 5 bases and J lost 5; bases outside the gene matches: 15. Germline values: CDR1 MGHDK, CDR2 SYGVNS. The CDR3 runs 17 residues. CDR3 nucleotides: TGTGCCAGCAGTCCACCTACCCGGGAGGGGCGCATAGATACGCAGTATTTT. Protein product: CASSPPTREGRIDTQYF.

CDR3 DNA sequence: TGTGCCAGCAGCACTCCCGGAGAGACCCAGTACTTC. Its translation: CASSTPGETQYF. The gene calls are TRBV7-9 and TRBJ2-5; D is undetermined. Deletions cut 5 bases from V and 4 bases from J, with 8 bases between. CDR1 and CDR2 from the germline V gene are SEHNR and FQNEAQ (reference sequence). There are 12 residues in the CDR3.

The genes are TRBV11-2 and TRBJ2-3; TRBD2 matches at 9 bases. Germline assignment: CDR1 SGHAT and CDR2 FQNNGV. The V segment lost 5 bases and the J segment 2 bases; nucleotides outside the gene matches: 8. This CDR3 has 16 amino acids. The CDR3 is CASSPLLAGVTDTQYF. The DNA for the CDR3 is TGTGCCAGCAGCCCCCTTTTAGCGGGAGTCACAGATACGCAGTATTTT.

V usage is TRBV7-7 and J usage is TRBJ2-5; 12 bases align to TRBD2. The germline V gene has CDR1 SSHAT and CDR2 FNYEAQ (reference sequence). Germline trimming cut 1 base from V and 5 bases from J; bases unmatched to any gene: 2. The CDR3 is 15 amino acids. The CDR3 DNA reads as TGTGCCAGCAGCTTAGGGCTAGCGGGAGGGGAGACCCAGTACTTC. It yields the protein CASSLGLAGGETQYF. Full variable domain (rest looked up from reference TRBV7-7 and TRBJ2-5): GAGVSQSPRYKVTKRGQDVTLRCDPISSHATLYWYQQALGQGPEFLTYFNYEAQPDKSGLPSDRFSAERPEGSISTLTIQRTEQRDSAMYRCASSLGLAGGETQYFGPGTRLLVL.

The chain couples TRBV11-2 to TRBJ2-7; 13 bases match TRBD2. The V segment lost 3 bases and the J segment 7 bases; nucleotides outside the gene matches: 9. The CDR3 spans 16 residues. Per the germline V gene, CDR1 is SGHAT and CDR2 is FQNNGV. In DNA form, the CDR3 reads TGTGCCAGCAGCTTCGTCGGACTAGCGGGAGTGGGGGAGCAGTACTTC. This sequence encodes CASSFVGLAGVGEQYF.